Below, 2 T cell receptor beta chains from the same sample are listed, as sequenced in a study of cytomegalovirus exposure and HLA in healthy donors. A multiplex PCR was run with 60 Vbeta primers and 13 Jbeta primers. Assay used: immunoSEQ multiplex PCR; TCRdb lists only in-frame clones, some missing. The table records under 200,000 clones, approximately 80% of them present only once. Sequencing used PBMCs. These receptors came from a man under 40 in good health and CMV-seronegative.

The chain is built from TRBV7-2 and TRBJ2-3; D perhaps matches TRBD1 (6 bases). V gave up 3 bases and J gave up 0 bases, with 10 bases separating them. Germline-derived CDR1 and CDR2 are SGHTA and FQGNSA. This CDR3 region has 15 residues. CDR3 sequence: CASSFTGQSTDTQYF. The CDR3 DNA sequence: TGTGCCAGCAGCTTTACGGGACAAAGCACAGATACGCAGTATTTT.

This chain connects TRBV7-9 to TRBJ2-7, with D perhaps matching TRBD2 (6 bases). This CDR3 has 15 amino acids. V was trimmed by 5 bases and J by 6 bases, leaving 20 bases between them. In germline, CDR1 is SEHNR, CDR2 FQNEAQ (reference sequence). The CDR3 DNA reads as TGTGCCAGCAGCACTTCCTCGGGACTGCCCCTCGAGCAGTACTTC. This codes for CASSTSSGLPLEQYF.